A selection of T cell receptor beta chains follows, all from one sample in a study of blood T cell repertoires in COVID-19. Sequenced by immunoSEQ multiplex PCR; TCRdb stores in-frame clones only, minus some. The sample holds about 98,000 clones, approximately 84% seen once. Material for sequencing was peripheral blood. The receptors come from a man in his forties with active or convalescent COVID-19. Both conserved end residues are part of each CDR3. Each record gives: J gene, V gene, D gene, clone size, CDR3 DNA, CDR3 protein. The D gene is left open where the match is weak. Where a row states a size, it is once, few, many or the class of an expanded clone; other rows omit it.

J: TRBJ1-5
V: TRBV2
D: NA
size: NA
DNA: TGTGCCAGCAGTGATGAGACGGGGAGCAATCAGCCCCAGCATTTT
CDR3: CASSDETGSNQPQHF

J: TRBJ1-1
V: TRBV12-3/TRBV12-4
D: NA
size: NA
DNA: TGTGCCAGCAGTTTGGCCCCTGAAGCTTTCTTT
CDR3: CASSLAPEAFF

J: TRBJ2-3
V: TRBV6-5
D: NA
size: NA
DNA: TGTGCCAGCAGGACCAACCGGGCCGGGGGAGATACGCAGTATTTT
CDR3: CASRTNRAGGDTQYF

J: TRBJ1-6
V: TRBV3-1/TRBV3-2
D: NA
size: NA
DNA: TGTGCCAGCAGCCTAGGGAGGGATTCACCCCTCCACTTT
CDR3: CASSLGRDSPLHF

J: TRBJ1-2
V: TRBV7-2
D: NA
size: NA
DNA: TGTGCCAGCAGCTTAGAACAGGGAAGATATGGCTACACCTTC
CDR3: CASSLEQGRYGYTF

J: TRBJ1-3
V: TRBV18
D: NA
size: NA
DNA: TGTGCCAGCTCACCCAAGCTCGACTCTGGAAACACCATATATTTT
CDR3: CASSPKLDSGNTIYF

J: TRBJ1-6
V: TRBV30
D: NA
size: few
DNA: TGTGCCTGGAGTCGCGGTAGAGGGCTTCAACACAATTCACCCCTCCACTTT
CDR3: CAWSRGRGLQHNSPLHF

J: TRBJ1-1
V: TRBV12-3/TRBV12-4
D: TRBD1
size: NA
DNA: TGTGCCAGCAGTTTAAGACAGGGGGCGAATGCTTTCTTT
CDR3: CASSLRQGANAFF

J: TRBJ1-4
V: TRBV5-1
D: TRBD1
size: NA
DNA: TGCGCCAGCAGCGCGGGACAGGGGGCCGGCGGTGAAAAACTGTTTTTT
CDR3: CASSAGQGAGGEKLFF

J: TRBJ1-2
V: TRBV11-1
D: NA
size: NA
DNA: TGTGCCAGCAGCATAACGGACAGTAGGTTTGGCTACACCTTC
CDR3: CASSITDSRFGYTF

J: TRBJ2-1
V: TRBV5-4
D: NA
size: NA
DNA: TGTGCCAGCAGCCTGGCGGCGGGGCGAAGATACAATGAGCAGTTCTTC
CDR3: CASSLAAGRRYNEQFF

J: TRBJ2-7
V: TRBV2
D: NA
size: NA
DNA: TGTGCCAGCCGTCAGGGGCGCGGGGGATACCCCTACGAGCAGTACTTC
CDR3: CASRQGRGGYPYEQYF

J: TRBJ1-1
V: TRBV18
D: NA
size: NA
DNA: TGTGCCAGCTCACGGGACTTGAACACTGAAGCTTTCTTT
CDR3: CASSRDLNTEAFF

J: TRBJ2-1
V: TRBV2
D: TRBD2
size: NA
DNA: TGTGCCAACCGTGGGGGGGGTGGCAATGAGCAGTTCTTC
CDR3: CANRGGGGNEQFF

J: TRBJ1-2
V: TRBV5-6
D: NA
size: NA
DNA: TGTGCCAGCAGCTCCCCTGACAGTTTCTATGGCTACACCTTC
CDR3: CASSSPDSFYGYTF

J: TRBJ2-2
V: TRBV4-2
D: NA
size: few
DNA: TGTGCCAGCAGCCAAGAGCTCGGGGGTGGCACCGGGGAGCTGTTTTTT
CDR3: CASSQELGGGTGELFF

J: TRBJ1-5
V: TRBV10-1
D: NA
size: NA
DNA: TGCGCCAGCAGTGTGGCCAGTAATCAGCCCCAGCATTTT
CDR3: CASSVASNQPQHF

J: TRBJ2-1
V: TRBV6-5
D: TRBD1
size: NA
DNA: TGTGCCAGCAGTTACCGACAGGGAGCGGAGCAGTTCTTC
CDR3: CASSYRQGAEQFF

J: TRBJ2-3
V: TRBV7-9
D: NA
size: NA
DNA: TGTGCCAGCAGCTTAGCGGGGGGGCCCTCAGATACGCAGTATTTT
CDR3: CASSLAGGPSDTQYF

J: TRBJ2-1
V: TRBV5-6
D: TRBD2
size: NA
DNA: TGTGCCAGCAGCCCTAGCGGGGTGAGCTCCTACAATGAGCAGTTCTTC
CDR3: CASSPSGVSSYNEQFF

J: TRBJ2-5
V: TRBV21-1
D: NA
size: few
DNA: TGTGCCAGCAGCAAAATAGCGGGGGGCCCGAGGAGGGAGACCCAGTACTTC
CDR3: CASSKIAGGPRRETQYF

J: TRBJ2-5
V: TRBV30
D: TRBD1
size: NA
DNA: TGTGCCTGGGCAAGACAGGGGTTGGAGACCCAGTACTTC
CDR3: CAWARQGLETQYF

J: TRBJ1-5
V: TRBV18
D: TRBD1
size: NA
DNA: TGTGCCAGCTCAGGCCGGGACAGTCTCAATCAGCCCCAGCATTTT
CDR3: CASSGRDSLNQPQHF

J: TRBJ2-5
V: TRBV5-6
D: NA
size: NA
DNA: TGTGCCAGCAGCTTGGTTGGCAGGGAAGAGACCCAGTACTTC
CDR3: CASSLVGREETQYF

J: TRBJ1-6
V: TRBV4-1
D: TRBD1
size: few
DNA: TGCGCCAGCAGCCAAGATAGAGAACAGGGGAATAATTCACCCCTCCACTTT
CDR3: CASSQDREQGNNSPLHF

J: TRBJ2-1
V: TRBV18
D: NA
size: NA
DNA: TGTGCCAGCTCACCAGCTAGGAGGCACAATGAGCAGTTCTTC
CDR3: CASSPARRHNEQFF

J: TRBJ2-1
V: TRBV7-2
D: TRBD2
size: NA
DNA: TGTGCCAGCAGCTTACCGTTAGGGACTAGTGTTGAGCAGTTCTTC
CDR3: CASSLPLGTSVEQFF

J: TRBJ2-2
V: TRBV13
D: NA
size: NA
DNA: TGTGCCAGCAGCAACCAGAGACAGGTTCCCGGGGAGCTGTTTTTT
CDR3: CASSNQRQVPGELFF

J: TRBJ1-4
V: TRBV6-5
D: NA
size: NA
DNA: TGTGCCAGCAGTTCGAGGGGGGGTGAAAAACTGTTTTTT
CDR3: CASSSRGGEKLFF

J: TRBJ1-5
V: TRBV19
D: TRBD1
size: NA
DNA: TGTGCCACGGCCCCTCAGGGGGCGAACAATCAGCCCCAGCATTTT
CDR3: CATAPQGANNQPQHF

J: TRBJ2-2
V: TRBV6-2/TRBV6-3
D: TRBD2
size: NA
DNA: TGTGCCAGCAGCACCCTGACTAGCGGGGGGGCCTGGGAGCTGTTTTTT
CDR3: CASSTLTSGGAWELFF

J: TRBJ2-1
V: TRBV2
D: TRBD2
size: NA
DNA: TGTGCCAGCAGGGGACTAGCGAGATACAATGAGCAGTTCTTC
CDR3: CASRGLARYNEQFF

J: TRBJ1-2
V: TRBV6-5
D: NA
size: NA
DNA: TGTGCCAGCACAGAAACACAGGGAAGGAGCTATGGCTACACCTTC
CDR3: CASTETQGRSYGYTF

J: TRBJ2-2
V: TRBV6-6
D: NA
size: NA
DNA: TGTGCCAGCAGTTACTCTCAGGGCCGCACCGGGGAGCTGTTTTTT
CDR3: CASSYSQGRTGELFF

J: TRBJ1-2
V: TRBV7-2
D: TRBD1
size: NA
DNA: TGTGCCAGCAGCTTCCCGGACAGGATCTATGGCTACACCTTC
CDR3: CASSFPDRIYGYTF

J: TRBJ2-7
V: TRBV18
D: TRBD2
size: NA
DNA: TGTGCCAGCTCACCACGGGCGACTAGCGGGACTAGCTCCTACGAGCAGTACTTC
CDR3: CASSPRATSGTSSYEQYF

J: TRBJ1-1
V: TRBV19
D: TRBD1
size: NA
DNA: TGTGCCAGTAGTATCGCACTTCAGGGGGGAGGTGAAGCTTTCTTT
CDR3: CASSIALQGGGEAFF

J: TRBJ1-1
V: TRBV7-2
D: NA
size: NA
DNA: TGTGCCAGCAGCGCCTCCGGGACATCGAACACTGAAGCTTTCTTT
CDR3: CASSASGTSNTEAFF

J: TRBJ2-5
V: TRBV2
D: TRBD2
size: NA
DNA: TGTGCCAGCAGCGAAGCGGGGAGGTACCAAGAGACCCAGTACTTC
CDR3: CASSEAGRYQETQYF